The 14 T cell receptor beta chains listed next were all sequenced from one sample in a study of Ad26.COV2.S vaccination and SARS-CoV-2 variants. The treatment is: some 19 received Ad26.COV2.S at low or high dose, single or two shots; 5 received placebo; per-sample allocation not given. The investigators took samples on day 63 after the first vaccine or placebo injection. Method: immunoSEQ multiplex PCR; TCRdb's copy keeps in-frame clones and lacks some. The sample yields some 300,000 clones, 86% seen once. The source was peripheral blood, collected in a trial of Ad26.COV2.S vaccine versus placebo. The receptors stem from a person aged 18-65 years who received the Ad26.COV2.S COVID-19 vaccine or a placebo.

The chain couples TRBV9 to TRBJ1-1; D may be TRBD1 (5 bases). V was cut by 0 bases and J by 5 bases, with 14 bases left in between. CDR3 length equals 15 residues. Germline values: CDR1 SGDLS, CDR2 YYNGEE. CDR3 loop: CASSVGPGKETEAFF. The CDR3 DNA is TGTGCCAGCAGCGTAGGCCCAGGGAAGGAAACTGAAGCTTTCTTT.

This chain joins TRBV7-9 and TRBJ2-7; D unresolved. The CDR3 spans 15 residues. The germline gives CDR1 SEHNR, CDR2 FQNEAQ (reference sequence). Trimming cost V 7 bases and J 4 bases, with 20 bases left between them. CDR3 sequence reads: CASTVGSPTIYEQYF. CDR3 nucleotides: TGTGCCAGCACCGTAGGGTCCCCCACGATTTACGAGCAGTACTTC. The full variable domain, its missing parts supplied by reference TRBV7-9 and TRBJ2-7, is DTGVSQNPRHKITKRGQNVTFRCDPISEHNRLYWYRQTLGQGPEFLTYFQNEAQLEKSRLLSDRFSAERPKGSFSTLEIQRTEQGDSAMYLCASTVGSPTIYEQYFGPGTRLTVT.

The chain joins TRBV6-5 to TRBJ1-4; D perhaps matches TRBD1 (6 bases). V lost 2 bases and J 2 bases, leaving 9 bases between the germline ends. This CDR3 has 15 amino acids. Germline V gives CDR1 MNHEY, CDR2 SVGAGI. As DNA, the CDR3 is TGTGCCAGCAGTTACAGGGGGGTGACTAATGAAAAACTGTTTTTT. Translating gives CASSYRGVTNEKLFF.

The J gene is TRBJ1-5, the V gene TRBV3-1 (or the pseudogene TRBV3-2); 7 bases match TRBD1. The CDR3 runs to 16 residues. In germline, CDR1 is LGHDT, CDR2 YNNKEL (reference sequence). Trimming cost V 4 bases and J 0 bases; bases outside gene matches: 6. CDR3 amino acids: CASSLGRGLSNQPQHF. The CDR3, as DNA: TGTGCCAGCAGCCTTGGTAGGGGGCTTAGCAATCAGCCCCAGCATTTT.

This rearrangement joins TRBV4-2 to TRBJ2-3; 8 nucleotides line up with TRBD2. Germline CDR1 and CDR2: LGHNA and YNFKEQ. J was trimmed by 0 bases and V by 2 bases; bases with no gene match: 7. This CDR3 comprises 17 residues. The CDR3 DNA reads TGTGCCAGCAGCCAAACGAGGACTAGCCTAAGCACAGATACGCAGTATTTT. Translated, it gives CASSQTRTSLSTDTQYF.

This clone was seen more than once but under ten times. V is TRBV4-2 and J is TRBJ1-3, with D possibly matching TRBD1 (6 bases). This CDR3 is built from 15 residues. V lost 3 bases and J lost 1, with 10 bases in between. Germline V gene data show CDR1 as LGHNA and CDR2 as YNFKEQ. CDR3 in DNA: TGTGCCAGCAGCCAGGTACAGGGATCTGGAAACACCATATATTTT. It specifies CASSQVQGSGNTIYF.

In the case of this clone: Given a much more abundant clone one base away, this may be a read error. This chain connects TRBV4-3 to TRBJ2-1, with TRBD2 identical over 9 bases. CDR1 is LGHNA and CDR2 is YSLEER in the germline V gene. CDR3 length equals 14 residues. This CDR3 is CASSRETSGNGQFF. The CDR3 nucleotides are TGCGCCAGCAGCCGCGAGACTAGCGGTAATGGGCAGTTCTTC.

The genes are TRBV6-2 or TRBV6-3 and TRBJ1-6, with D possibly being TRBD1 (5 bases). From germline, CDR1 is MNHEY and CDR2 SVGEGT. V dropped 0 bases and J dropped 5 bases, with 11 bases sitting between them. The CDR3 is 16 residues long. CDR3 DNA: TGTGCCAGCAGTTACTCGGCCGGGACGAATAATTCACCCCTCCACTTT. Translating gives CASSYSAGTNNSPLHF.

The CDR3: CASSYSGQGARDTQYF. The DNA for the CDR3 is TGTGCCAGCAGTTACTCGGGACAGGGGGCAAGAGATACGCAGTATTTT. The chain uses TRBV6-5 and TRBJ2-3; 12 nucleotides line up with TRBD1. Germline V gives CDR1 MNHEY, CDR2 SVGAGI. Trimming at V came to 0 bases and at J to 5 bases, leaving 3 bases not matched to a gene. CDR3 length: 16 residues.

The V and J genes are TRBV6-2 or TRBV6-3 and TRBJ1-1; unclear D gene. The CDR3 is 18 residues long. Per the germline V gene, CDR1 is MNHEY and CDR2 is SVGEGT. With 5 bases removed from V and 1 base from J, the gap between germline ends came to 23 bases. The chain's CDR3 is CASSTNPPAAWGNTEAFF. CDR3 DNA: TGTGCCAGCAGTACCAATCCCCCAGCGGCGTGGGGGAACACTGAAGCTTTCTTT.

This sequence joins TRBV5-4 and TRBJ1-2, with D possibly TRBD1 on 6 matching bases. Per the germline V gene, CDR1 is SGHNT and CDR2 is YYREEE (reference sequence). The CDR3 runs 14 residues. Between the trimmed V and J ends, which lost 3 bases and 8 bases, there was a span of 17 bases. CDR3 in amino acids: CASSSQQGRGGYTF. CDR3 DNA: TGTGCCAGCAGCTCCCAACAGGGCCGGGGCGGCTACACCTTC.

CDR3 region: CASSVDVALSSYTEAFF. The CDR3 nucleotides are TGTGCCAGCAGCGTAGATGTAGCGCTCTCATCTTACACTGAAGCTTTCTTT. The V gene is TRBV9, the J gene TRBJ1-1, with D unresolved. Germline CDR1 reads SGDLS; CDR2 reads YYNGEE. The CDR3 covers 17 residues. Trimming took off 0 bases at V and 3 bases at J, with 18 bases between the two ends. Looking up the rest from reference TRBV9 and TRBJ1-1 gives the full variable domain: DSGVTQTPKHLITATGQRVTLRCSPRSGDLSVYWYQQSLDQGLQFLIQYYNGEERAKGNILERFSAQQFPDLHSELNLSSLELGDSALYFCASSVDVALSSYTEAFFGQGTRLTVV.

Only one count was recorded for this clone. The rearrangement uses TRBV7-6 and TRBJ2-7, with 7 nucleotides matching TRBD2. Germline lookup yields CDR1 SGHVS and CDR2 FNYEAQ. Trimming removed 1 base from V and 0 bases from J; junction bases left unmatched: 3. This CDR3 has 15 amino acids. CDR3 amino acids: CASSLGGGYSYEQYF. DNA of the CDR3: TGTGCCAGCAGCTTAGGGGGAGGGTACTCCTACGAGCAGTACTTC.

This chain links TRBV30 with TRBJ1-2; D remains ambiguous. Per germline, CDR1 GTSNPN and CDR2 SVGIG (reference sequence). The CDR3 has 13 residues. Trimming stripped 2 bases from V and 5 bases from J, with 12 bases between. The CDR3, as DNA: TGTGCCTGGAGTACATTTTCACAATATGGCTACACCTTC. Amino acid sequence: CAWSTFSQYGYTF.